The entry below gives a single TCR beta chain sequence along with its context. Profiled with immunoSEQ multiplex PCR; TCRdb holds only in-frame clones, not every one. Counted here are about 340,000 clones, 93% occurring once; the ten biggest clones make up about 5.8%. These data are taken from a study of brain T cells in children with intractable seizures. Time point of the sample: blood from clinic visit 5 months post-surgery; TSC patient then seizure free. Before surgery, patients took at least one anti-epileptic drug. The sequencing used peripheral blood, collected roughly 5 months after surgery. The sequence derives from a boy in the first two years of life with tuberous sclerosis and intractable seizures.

The CDR3 DNA reads TGTGCCAGCAGCTTGGTCCGGGACCATCACTTAAATGGCTACACCTTC. Translation: CASSLVRDHHLNGYTF. This chain links TRBV5-6 with TRBJ1-2, with D possibly TRBD1 on 5 matching bases. The germline V gene encodes CDR1 SGHDT and CDR2 YYEEEE. Trimming took off 0 bases at V and 6 bases at J, with 18 bases between the two ends. The CDR3 has 16 amino acids.